The sequence of this TCR beta chain was determined in a study of spatial heterogeneity in lung cancer (dated by TCRdb to about 2019). Notes on the research overall: Beta-chain transcripts were consistently detected in greater numbers than alpha-chain transcripts, which likely reflected higher beta-chain transcript abundance. A strong correlation was found between TCR transcript counts in tumor regions and a T cell transcriptional module score from matched bulk RNA-seq. TCR alpha and beta repertoires were quantitatively compared across multiple tumor regions, matched nontumor lung and blood in non-small cell lung cancer. Both alpha and beta chains were TCR-sequenced in samples taken at surgery, namely 220 tumor regions, around 64 matched nontumor lung samples and just over 55 PBMC samples. The study linked features of the TCR repertoire to counts of nonsynonymous mutations, which were determined by whole-exome sequencing of tumor tissue. In the raw uncorrected reads, each unique combination of TCR and UMI appeared on average more than ten times.

Libraries were constructed by 5' RACE. The listed sequencing device is NextSeq 500. In the TCR library protocol, a unique molecular identifier was attached to each TCR cDNA molecule so that PCR and sequencing errors could be corrected. Regarding the original processing steps: Decombinator tools were used for TCR identification, UMI-based error correction and CDR3 extraction. Expanded TCRs were defined as those above a frequency of 2 per 1,000, corresponding to the top 1% of the tumor frequency distribution. Expanded tumor TCRs were classed as regional if statistically deemed absent (corrected P<0.05) from at least one tumor region, otherwise ubiquitous. Renyi diversity was calculated using the R vegan package after each repertoire was subsampled 100 times to 5,000 TCRs. CDR3 similarity networks were constructed using string-kernel similarity of amino acid triplets, with links drawn between CDR3s whose pairwise similarity was above 0.82. TCRdb's own reprocessing of the public reads used fastp at Q25 and MiXCR and kept productive beta chains. Every entry covers one CDR3 protein and lists the most common genes and DNA from its rows. What appears here as the V and J calls and clone size reflects TCRdb's work, not the paper's. Across this sample there are tens of thousands of distinct CDR3 sequences, with less than 5% seen only once. Together, the top ten hold roughly 9.6% of the sample.

Germline trimming: 4 bases from V, 0 bases from J; junction bases outside gene matches: 12. From its cysteine to its phenylalanine, the CDR3 spans 18 amino acids. Only the CDR3 part of the read is kept: 54 bases, read in frame from the first base. From a lookup of the germline V gene (reference sequence), CDR1 and CDR2 are LNHDA and SQIVND. Broader findings and caveats from the paper: Counts of ubiquitous and regional expanded TCRs were found to correlate with counts of ubiquitous and regional nonsynonymous mutations, respectively. A correlation was observed between the number of expanded intratumoral alpha and beta TCRs and the tumor nonsynonymous mutation count. TCR-seq coverage of tumor T cells was estimated to be only roughly 7.3% for alpha chains and 13% to 15% for beta chains. Confirming at a functional level the hypothesis that regional TCRs recognize regional mutations was considered to require additional single-cell paired TCR alpha and beta sequencing.

A remark on this clonotype: Its cognate antigen has yet to be identified. No much larger clone is present one base from it, and per-base qualities are unavailable.

The sample's time point label, decoded: sample taken at primary tumor resection. The donors were some 70 patients from the lung TRACERx cohort who had early-stage, untreated non-small cell lung cancer. For TCR sequencing, whole RNA was extracted from tumor and nontumor lung tissue, or from cryopreserved PBMC samples, and no cell sorting was done. Only patients for whom sufficient RNA was available from at least two tumor regions were selected for TCR sequencing. Before being selected, tumor and adjacent nontumor lung specimens were reviewed by a lung pathologist. The TCR was taken from a male donor with early-stage non-small cell lung cancer. Sequencing used lung tumor tissue, obtained at surgery. The chain is assembled from TRBV19 and TRBJ2-4, and TRBD1 aligns with 7 junction nucleotides. The sequenced DNA is TGTGCCAGTAGTAGTTCGGGACAGCCAGCTCTAGCCAAAAACATTCAGTACTTC. The encoded protein is CASSSSGQPALAKNIQYF.